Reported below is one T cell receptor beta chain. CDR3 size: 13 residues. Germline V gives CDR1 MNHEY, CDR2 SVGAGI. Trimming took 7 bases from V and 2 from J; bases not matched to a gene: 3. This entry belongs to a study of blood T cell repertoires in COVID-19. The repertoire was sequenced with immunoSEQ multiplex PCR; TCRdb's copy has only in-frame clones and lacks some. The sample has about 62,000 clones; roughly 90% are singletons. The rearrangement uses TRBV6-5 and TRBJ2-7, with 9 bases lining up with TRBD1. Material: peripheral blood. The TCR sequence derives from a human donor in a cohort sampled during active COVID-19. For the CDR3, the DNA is TGTGCCAGCACAGGGACAGGGACCTACGAGCAGTACTTC. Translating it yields CASTGTGTYEQYF.